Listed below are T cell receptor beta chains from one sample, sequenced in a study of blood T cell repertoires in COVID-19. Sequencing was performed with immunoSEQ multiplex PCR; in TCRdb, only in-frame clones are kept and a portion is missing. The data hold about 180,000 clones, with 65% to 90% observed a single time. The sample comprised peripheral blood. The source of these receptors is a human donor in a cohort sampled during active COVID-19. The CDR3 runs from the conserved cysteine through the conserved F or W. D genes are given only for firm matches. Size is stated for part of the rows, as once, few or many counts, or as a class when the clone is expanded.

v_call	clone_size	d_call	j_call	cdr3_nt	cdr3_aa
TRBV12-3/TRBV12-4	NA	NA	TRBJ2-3	TGTGCCAGCAGTTATTCCCGGACAGATACGCAGTATTTT	CASSYSRTDTQYF
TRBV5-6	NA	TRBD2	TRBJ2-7	TGTGCCAGCAGCCGGACTAGCGGGAGGGTGGGGTACGAGCAGTACTTC	CASSRTSGRVGYEQYF
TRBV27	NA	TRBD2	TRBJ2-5	TGTGCCAGCAGTTTATTCACTAGCGGCCAAGAGACCCAGTACTTC	CASSLFTSGQETQYF
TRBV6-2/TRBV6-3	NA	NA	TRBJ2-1	TGTGCCAGCAGTTACGGGGGACTTTACAATGAGCAGTTCTTC	CASSYGGLYNEQFF
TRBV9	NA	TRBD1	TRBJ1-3	TGTGCCAGCAGCGCCGTCCCGGGACAGGGGGCCGCTTCTGGAAACACCATATATTTT	CASSAVPGQGAASGNTIYF
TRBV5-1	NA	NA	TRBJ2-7	TGCGCCAGCAGCTGGGGGGATTCCTACGAGCAGTACTTC	CASSWGDSYEQYF
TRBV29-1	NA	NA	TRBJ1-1	TGCAGCGTTGATACCAGGGGAACTGAAGCTTTCTTT	CSVDTRGTEAFF
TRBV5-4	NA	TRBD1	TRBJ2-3	TGTGCCAGCAACTTCTCCCGGGACAGGGTCACAGATACGCAGTATTTT	CASNFSRDRVTDTQYF
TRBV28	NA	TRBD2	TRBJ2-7	TGTGCCAGCAGTTTAGGAGACAGGGGGGGACTAGCGGGGAAGAAGACCTACGAGCAGTACTTC	CASSLGDRGGLAGKKTYEQYF
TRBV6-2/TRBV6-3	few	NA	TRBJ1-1	TGTGCCAGCAGTTTAGAATACAGTGAAGCTTTCTTT	CASSLEYSEAFF
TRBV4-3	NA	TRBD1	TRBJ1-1	TGCGCCAGCAGCCAAGCCCCGACAGGGGGGAACACTGAAGCTTTCTTT	CASSQAPTGGNTEAFF
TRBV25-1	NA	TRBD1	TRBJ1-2	TGTGCCAGCAGTGATACAATAGGACAGGGGCGTTCTAACTATGGCTACACCTTC	CASSDTIGQGRSNYGYTF
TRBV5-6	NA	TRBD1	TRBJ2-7	TGTGCCAGCAGCTTGGCATGGACAGGGTCCTACGAGCAGTACTTC	CASSLAWTGSYEQYF
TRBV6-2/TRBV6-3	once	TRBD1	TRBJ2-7	TGTGCCAGCAGTCAGACCACAGGGGCTCCCTACGAGCAGTACTTC	CASSQTTGAPYEQYF
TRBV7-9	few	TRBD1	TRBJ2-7	TGTGCCAGCAGCCGAAATCCCGGGACAGGCTACGAGCAGTACTTC	CASSRNPGTGYEQYF
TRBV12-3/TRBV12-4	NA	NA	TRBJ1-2	TGTGCCAGCAGACTCCCCTATGGCTACACCTTC	CASRLPYGYTF
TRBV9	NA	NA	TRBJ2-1	TGTGCCAGCAGCGTAGGTCGAGGCTCCTACAATGAGCAGTTCTTC	CASSVGRGSYNEQFF
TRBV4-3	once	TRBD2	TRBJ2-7	TGCGCCAGCAGCCAAGATATGGCTAGCGGCTCCTACGAGCAGTACTTC	CASSQDMASGSYEQYF
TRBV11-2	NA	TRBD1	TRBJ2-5	TGTGCCAGCAGCTTAGATCCAGGGGGCCAAGAGACCCAGTACTTC	CASSLDPGGQETQYF
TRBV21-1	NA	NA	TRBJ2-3	TGTGCCAGCAGCGCTCGCAGGGTGGATACGCAGTATTTT	CASSARRVDTQYF
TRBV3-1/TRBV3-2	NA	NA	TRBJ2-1	TGTGCCAGCAGCCCGCTGGGAGGGGGGGGATACAATGAGCAGTTCTTC	CASSPLGGGGYNEQFF
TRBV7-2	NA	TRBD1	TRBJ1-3	TGTGCCAGCAGCACGACAGGGAGGAACACCATATATTTT	CASSTTGRNTIYF
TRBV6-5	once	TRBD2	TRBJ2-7	TGTGCCAGCAGTTACTCAGGAGCGGGATCCTCCTACGAGCAGTACTTC	CASSYSGAGSSYEQYF
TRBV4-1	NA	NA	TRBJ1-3	TGCGCCAGCAGCCACGGAACAGGGAGCTCTGGAAACACCATATATTTT	CASSHGTGSSGNTIYF
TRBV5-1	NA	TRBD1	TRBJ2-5	TGCGCCAGCAAGATGGGACAGGGTGCAGAGACCCAGTACTTC	CASKMGQGAETQYF
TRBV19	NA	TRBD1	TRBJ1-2	TGTGCCAGTAGTAAAGCCCGGACAGGGGGCTTTGGCTACACCTTC	CASSKARTGGFGYTF
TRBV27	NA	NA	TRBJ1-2	TGTGCCAGCAGTTCCCAGGGTCCCGCAGACTATGGCTACACCTTC	CASSSQGPADYGYTF
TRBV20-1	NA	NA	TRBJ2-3	TGCAGTGCTAGTTTCAGGCTTTCTAGCACAGATACGCAGTATTTT	CSASFRLSSTDTQYF
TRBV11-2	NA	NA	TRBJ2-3	TGTGCCAGCAGCTCCACTCGCACAGATACGCAGTATTTT	CASSSTRTDTQYF
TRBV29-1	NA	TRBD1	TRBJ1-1	TGCAGCGTTGGGGGACAGGGGGCAACTTTCTTT	CSVGGQGATFF
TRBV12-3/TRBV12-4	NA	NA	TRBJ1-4	TGTGCCAGCAGTCGGGACAATAATGAAAAACTGTTTTTT	CASSRDNNEKLFF
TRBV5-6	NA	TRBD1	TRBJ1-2	TGTGCCAGCAGCTCATATGGGGGACAGAGGAACACCTTC	CASSSYGGQRNTF
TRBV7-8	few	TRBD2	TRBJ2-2	TGTGCCAGCAGCCGCGAGCGGGAGTCCATCACCGGGGAGCTGTTTTTT	CASSRERESITGELFF
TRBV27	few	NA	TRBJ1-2	TGTGCCAGCAGTTCCCACAGGGCTAACTATGGCTACACCTTC	CASSSHRANYGYTF
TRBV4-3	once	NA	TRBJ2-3	TGCGCCAGCAGCCAAGACAACTTTCCCACAGATACGCAGTATTTT	CASSQDNFPTDTQYF
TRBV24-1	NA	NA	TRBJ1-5	TGTGCCACCAGTGATTTGGGGGGGAGTGATCAGCCCCAGCATTTT	CATSDLGGSDQPQHF
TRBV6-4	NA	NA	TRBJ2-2	TGTGCCAGCAGTGACCGAGCGGTCACCGGGGAGCTGTTTTTT	CASSDRAVTGELFF
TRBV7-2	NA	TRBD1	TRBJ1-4	TGTGCCAGCAGCTCGCAGGACAGGGTGGTTGAAAAACTGTTTTTT	CASSSQDRVVEKLFF
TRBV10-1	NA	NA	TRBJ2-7	TGCGCCAGCAGTGCGGGGAGCCTATCCTACGAGCAGTACTTC	CASSAGSLSYEQYF
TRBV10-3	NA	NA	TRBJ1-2	TGTGCCATCAGTGAGCAGAGGGCTAACTATGGCTACACCTTC	CAISEQRANYGYTF
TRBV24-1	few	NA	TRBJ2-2	TGTGCCACCAGTGATTTGCCAGGCGGAGGCGGGGAGCTGTTTTTT	CATSDLPGGGGELFF